A single sample gave rise to the 24 T cell receptor beta chains below, sequenced in a study of CD8+ T cells in alopecia areata. The treatment here: oral pan-JAK inhibitor, 5-10 mg twice daily. Following RNA extraction, reverse transcription yielded cDNA that acted as the sequencing template. Data came from immunoSEQ multiplex PCR; TCRdb stores just in-frame clones and leaves some out. The sample records 95,000 to 100,000 clones, approximately 66% being singletons. The source material was CD8+ T cells sorted from blood, sampled at week 4, from a patient treated with tofacitinib. The receptors originated from a human donor with alopecia areata.

This clone has just a few counts. The genes are TRBV11-3 and TRBJ2-1; TRBD1 agrees at 7 bases. Trimming took 5 bases from V and 2 from J; bases not matched to a gene: 3. The CDR3 is made up of 14 amino acids. Germline assignment: CDR1 SGHNT and CDR2 YENEEA. The DNA of the CDR3 is TGTGCCAGCAGCCTCACAGGGGCCTACAATGAGCAGTTCTTC. Translated, it gives CASSLTGAYNEQFF. Variable domain in full (rest from reference TRBV11-3 and TRBJ2-1): EAGVVQSPRYKIIEKKQPVAFWCNPISGHNTLYWYLQNLGQGPELLIRYENEEAVDDSQLPKDRFSAERLKGVDSTLKIQPAELGDSAVYLCASSLTGAYNEQFFGPGTRLTVL.

The gene calls are TRBV4-2 and TRBJ1-1; D unresolved. The CDR3 has 14 residues. Germline V CDR1 and CDR2: LGHNA, YNFKEQ. The V end was cut by 0 bases, the J end by 2 bases, with 7 bases between. The CDR3 sequence: CASSQDVLNTEAFF. In DNA, the CDR3 is TGTGCCAGCAGCCAAGATGTTTTAAACACTGAAGCTTTCTTT.

This clone turned up a few times. The V call is TRBV27, the J call TRBJ2-2, with D hard to call. This CDR3 is built from 14 residues. Trimming shortened V by 2 bases and J by 6 bases, and 10 bases separated the two germline ends. Germline V lookup: CDR1 MNHEY, CDR2 SMNVEV (reference sequence). The CDR3 spells CASSLVVYSGELFF. CDR3 in DNA: TGTGCCAGCAGTTTAGTAGTGTACTCCGGGGAGCTGTTTTTT.

This clone was seen a few times. The chain links TRBV6-5 to TRBJ1-1; perhaps TRBD1 as D (5 bases). Looked up from germline, CDR1 is MNHEY and CDR2 is SVGAGI. Trimming shortened V by 7 bases and J by 4 bases, and 16 bases separated the two germline ends. CDR3 length equals 14 residues. Written as DNA, the CDR3 is TGTGCCAGCACCCGATCAGGGCAGCGCACTGAAGCTTTCTTT. Translating it yields CASTRSGQRTEAFF.

The chain recombines TRBV27 with TRBJ2-3; 10 positions agree with TRBD1. V lost 6 bases to trimming and J lost 5 bases; unmatched junction nucleotides: 8. From germline, CDR1 is MNHEY and CDR2 SMNVEV (reference sequence). The CDR3 covers 15 residues. CDR3 sequence: CASSLPGQGVDTQYF. The CDR3 DNA reads TGTGCCAGCAGCCTTCCTGGACAGGGGGTAGATACGCAGTATTTT.

The gene calls are TRBV15 and TRBJ2-7; possible D gene TRBD1, 6 bases. Looked up from germline, CDR1 is LNHNV and CDR2 is YYDKDF (reference sequence). Trimming removed 5 bases from V and 0 bases from J, with 20 bases in between. There are 17 residues in the CDR3. The CDR3 is CATSPSQRDTASYEQYF. DNA for the CDR3: TGTGCCACCAGCCCCTCCCAAAGGGACACGGCCTCCTACGAGCAGTACTTC. The complete variable domain, with remaining parts taken from reference TRBV15 and TRBJ2-7, reads DAMVIQNPRYQVTQFGKPVTLSCSQTLNHNVMYWYQQKSSQAPKLLFHYYDKDFNNEADTPDNFQSRRPNTSFCFLDIRSPGLGDTAMYLCATSPSQRDTASYEQYFGPGTRLTVT.

This clone was recorded once. The chain has TRBV27 and TRBJ1-2, with 10 bases fitting TRBD1. Germline CDR1 MNHEY, CDR2 SMNVEV (reference sequence). After removal of 6 bases from V and 6 bases from J, the junction contained 7 bases not matched to a gene. The CDR3 has 14 residues. The CDR3: CASRPTGGVDGYTF. The CDR3 DNA reads as TGTGCCAGCAGACCGACAGGGGGCGTTGATGGCTACACCTTC.

As concerns this clone: Compared with germline, one end of the junction differs, possibly owing to a read error. The gene calls are TRBV19 and TRBJ2-2; D remains ambiguous. The CDR3 spans 16 residues. Germline V CDR1 and CDR2: LNHDA, SQIVND (reference sequence). The CDR3 DNA is TGTGTCAGTAGTCTCAGACTCCCCAAGGACACCGGGGAGCTGTTTTTT. This translates into CVSSLRLPKDTGELFF.

V and J are TRBV6-1 and TRBJ2-7, with D unresolved. Germline V gene sequence: CDR1 MNHNS, CDR2 SASEGT. The CDR3 runs 14 residues. Trimming took 2 bases from V and 4 from J, leaving 12 bases between them. Written as DNA, the CDR3 is TGTGCCAGCAGTGAATATCCGGGCGGTTACGAGCAGTACTTC. This encodes CASSEYPGGYEQYF.

The rearrangement uses TRBV15 and TRBJ2-2, with 9 bases aligning to TRBD1. J gave up 5 bases and V 5 bases, and 6 bases lay outside the gene matches. The CDR3 covers 15 residues. CDR1 is LNHNV, CDR2 YYDKDF, per germline (reference sequence). The CDR3 DNA follows: TGTGCCACCAGCTCCCGGACAGGGGCTACCGGGGAGCTGTTTTTT. Its translation is CATSSRTGATGELFF.

This chain links TRBV27 with TRBJ2-7; 7 nucleotides match TRBD2. The CDR3 totals 16 residues. V lost 3 bases, J lost 2 bases, and 10 bases stayed unmatched. Germline assignment: CDR1 MNHEY and CDR2 SMNVEV (reference sequence). CDR3 DNA sequence: TGTGCCAGCAGTTTCACAGACAGCGGGGCCGCCTACGAGCAGTACTTC. Translated: CASSFTDSGAAYEQYF.

The chain uses TRBV7-9 and TRBJ2-7, with D tentatively TRBD2 (6 bases). The CDR3 has 18 amino acids. Trimming left V 2 bases short and J 3 bases short, with 23 bases between. The germline CDR1 and CDR2 sequences are SEHNR and FQNEAQ (reference sequence). CDR3 in DNA: TGTGCCAGCAGCTTATATGGCAATGGACTAACGATAGACTACGAGCAGTACTTC. The encoded protein is CASSLYGNGLTIDYEQYF.

The chain joins TRBV15 to TRBJ2-7; a weak D match, TRBD1 (6 bases). Germline V gene lookup returns CDR1 LNHNV and CDR2 YYDKDF (reference sequence). With 5 bases removed from V and 7 bases from J, the gap between germline ends came to 21 bases. The CDR3 runs 15 residues. The CDR3 sequence: CATSPTGQGVGEQYF. The CDR3 DNA reads TGTGCCACCAGCCCTACGGGACAAGGGGTCGGAGAGCAGTACTTC. Complete variable domain (other parts from reference TRBV15 and TRBJ2-7): DAMVIQNPRYQVTQFGKPVTLSCSQTLNHNVMYWYQQKSSQAPKLLFHYYDKDFNNEADTPDNFQSRRPNTSFCFLDIRSPGLGDTAMYLCATSPTGQGVGEQYFGPGTRLTVT.

This rearrangement joins TRBV6-6 to TRBJ1-6; D is possibly TRBD1 (6 bases). The germline CDR1 and CDR2 sequences are MNHNY and SVGAGI (reference sequence). V lost 8 bases and J 9 bases, leaving 14 bases between the germline ends. The CDR3 has 13 residues. The DNA of the CDR3 is TGTGCCAGCGAGGGGGACGGGAGTTCACCCCTCCACTTT. Protein: CASEGDGSSPLHF.

V gene TRBV30 combines with J gene TRBJ1-3; D unresolved. In germline, CDR1 is GTSNPN, CDR2 SVGIG (reference sequence). Trimming removed 1 base from V and 0 bases from J, with 10 bases in between. CDR3 size: 15 residues. The CDR3: CAWSADGNSGNTIYF. The CDR3 DNA is TGTGCCTGGAGTGCGGACGGTAACTCTGGAAACACCATATATTTT. The full variable domain, completed using reference TRBV30 and TRBJ1-3, is SQTIHQWPATLVQPVGSPLSLECTVEGTSNPNLYWYRQAAGRGLQLLFYSVGIGQISSEVPQNLSASRPQDRQFILSSKKLLLSDSGFYLCAWSADGNSGNTIYFGEGSWLTVV.

The chain is built from TRBV27 and TRBJ1-2, with a possible D match to TRBD1 (5 bases). Trimming stripped 3 bases from V and 5 bases from J, with 10 bases between. The CDR3 is 13 amino acids. Germline V gene data show CDR1 as MNHEY and CDR2 as SMNVEV (reference sequence). As DNA, the CDR3 is TGTGCCAGCAGTTTGGGGCCGGTATATGGCTACACCTTC. This translates into CASSLGPVYGYTF.

In DNA, the CDR3 is TGTGCCAGCAGTGATTGGACAGGGGCAAGAGGCTACACCTTC. As protein: CASSDWTGARGYTF. The chain is built from TRBV2 and TRBJ1-2; 9 positions agree with TRBD1. Germline lookup yields CDR1 SNHLY and CDR2 FYNNEI. V gave up 3 bases and J gave up 8 bases; unmatched junction bases: 7. The CDR3 contains 14 residues.

The chain is built from TRBV13 and TRBJ2-5, with TRBD2 identical over 9 bases. Per germline, CDR1 PRHDT and CDR2 FYEKMQ (reference sequence). The CDR3 is 17 amino acids. V shed 5 bases, J shed 1 base, and the junction held 11 bases outside the gene matches. The DNA of the CDR3 is TGTGCCAGCAGCCTTCTGGGAACTAGCGGGCCCCAAGAGACCCAGTACTTC. It encodes CASSLLGTSGPQETQYF.

The chain has TRBV29-1 and TRBJ2-1, with D perhaps matching TRBD2 (5 bases). The length of the CDR3 is 16 residues. V lost 2 bases, J lost 2 bases, and 16 bases lay in between. Per germline, CDR1 SQVTM and CDR2 ANQGSEA. The CDR3 loop reads CSVEIPDYITYNEQFF. The CDR3 coding sequence is TGCAGCGTTGAAATTCCCGACTACATCACCTACAATGAGCAGTTCTTC.

This chain connects TRBV29-1 to TRBJ2-5, with unresolved D. This CDR3 comprises 14 residues. Germline CDR1 is SQVTM and CDR2 is ANQGSEA. V was pared by 3 bases and J by 5 bases, with 16 bases between. The chain's CDR3 is CSVDQTESWETQYF. The CDR3 DNA sequence: TGCAGCGTTGACCAGACCGAGTCTTGGGAGACCCAGTACTTC.

This clone was seen at least ten times. The CDR3 sequence is CASSGIGETQYF. The CDR3, as DNA: TGTGCCAGCAGTGGGATAGGGGAGACCCAGTACTTC. The V gene is TRBV6-5, the J gene TRBJ2-5; D remains ambiguous. The V end lost 5 bases, the J end lost 5 bases, and 9 bases lay between the germline ends. CDR3 size: 12 residues. The V gene's germline CDR1 is MNHEY and CDR2 SVGAGI.

J is TRBJ1-2 and V is TRBV30; 7 positions agree with TRBD1. The ends lost 6 bases at V and 2 bases at J; junction bases unmatched: 12. Per germline, CDR1 GTSNPN and CDR2 SVGIG (reference sequence). This CDR3 has 15 residues. The CDR3 nucleotides are TGTGCCTGCCCGTTCATCGGGACAGTGAACTATGGCTACACCTTC. The encoded protein is CACPFIGTVNYGYTF.

The chain uses TRBV4-2 and TRBJ2-5; D is uncertain. V lost 0 bases and J 1 base, leaving 9 bases between the germline ends. The CDR3 has 15 residues. Germline CDR1 and CDR2: LGHNA and YNFKEQ. For the CDR3, the DNA is TGTGCCAGCAGCCAAGATTGGCACGCCCAAGAGACCCAGTACTTC. Encoded protein: CASSQDWHAQETQYF.

The chain joins TRBV9 to TRBJ2-7, with D possibly being TRBD1 (5 bases). Germline V gene lookup returns CDR1 SGDLS and CDR2 YYNGEE. The V end was cut by 3 bases, the J end by 0 bases, with 10 bases between. The length of the CDR3 is 14 residues. The CDR3 reads CASSEDTGSYEQYF. CDR3 DNA sequence: TGTGCCAGCAGCGAGGACACCGGCTCCTACGAGCAGTACTTC.